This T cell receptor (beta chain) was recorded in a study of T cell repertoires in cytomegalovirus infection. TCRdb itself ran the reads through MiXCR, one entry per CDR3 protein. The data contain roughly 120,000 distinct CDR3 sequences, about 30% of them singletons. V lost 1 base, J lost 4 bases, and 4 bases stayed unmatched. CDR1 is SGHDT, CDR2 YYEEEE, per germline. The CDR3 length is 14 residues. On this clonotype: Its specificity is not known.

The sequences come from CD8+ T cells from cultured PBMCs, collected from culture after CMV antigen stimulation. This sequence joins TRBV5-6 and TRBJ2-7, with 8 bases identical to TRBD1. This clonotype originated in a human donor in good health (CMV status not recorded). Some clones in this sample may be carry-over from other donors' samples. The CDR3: CASSLQGAIYEQYF. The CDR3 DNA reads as TGTGCCAGCAGCTTGCAGGGGGCGATTTACGAGCAGTACTTC.